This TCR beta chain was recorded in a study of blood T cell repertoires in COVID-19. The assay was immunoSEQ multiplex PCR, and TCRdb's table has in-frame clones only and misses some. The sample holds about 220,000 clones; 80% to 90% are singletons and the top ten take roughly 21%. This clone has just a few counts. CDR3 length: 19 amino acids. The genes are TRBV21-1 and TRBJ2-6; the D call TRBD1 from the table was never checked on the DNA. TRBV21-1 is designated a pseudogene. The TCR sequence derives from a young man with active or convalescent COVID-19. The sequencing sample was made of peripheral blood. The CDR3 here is CASSTHRGQGAYGANVLTF. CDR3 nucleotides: TGTGCCAGCAGCACCCACCGGGGACAGGGGGCGTATGGGGCCAACGTCCTGACTTTC.